One and the same sample provided the 19 T cell receptor beta chains below, sequenced in a study of blood T cell repertoires in COVID-19. Data came from immunoSEQ multiplex PCR; TCRdb stores just in-frame clones and leaves some out. The sample shows around 43,000 clones, about 80% of them seen only once. The sample taken for sequencing was peripheral blood. The source of these receptors is a man in his 70s with acute or convalescent COVID-19.

A note on this clone: Other nucleotide sequences from this sample produce the same CDR3. This chain links TRBV5-1 with TRBJ2-2; D perhaps matches TRBD2 (6 bases). CDR1 and CDR2 (germline): SGHRS, YFSETQ. CDR3 length: 15 amino acids. The V end lost 2 bases, the J end lost 2 bases, and 10 bases lay between the germline ends. The CDR3 is CASSLGGANTGELFF. The DNA for the CDR3 is TGCGCCAGCAGCTTAGGAGGGGCTAACACCGGGGAGCTGTTTTTT.

CDR3 residues: CASSPDRGRTQPQHF. In DNA, the CDR3 is TGTGCCAGCAGCCCCGACAGGGGGCGGACTCAGCCCCAGCATTTT. The chain has TRBV14 and TRBJ1-5, with 10 bases fitting TRBD1. Trimming took 4 bases from V and 6 from J; bases not matched to a gene: 6. The V gene's germline CDR1 is SGHDN and CDR2 FVKESK. This CDR3 has 15 amino acids.

V and J are TRBV4-2 and TRBJ1-1; TRBD1 matches at 8 bases. Germline lookup yields CDR1 LGHNA and CDR2 YNFKEQ. Germline trimming cut 0 bases from V and 0 bases from J; bases unmatched to any gene: 24. This CDR3 contains 23 residues. The chain's CDR3 is CASSQEWRPGQAHTYLMNTEAFF. The CDR3 DNA reads TGTGCCAGCAGCCAAGAGTGGCGCCCGGGACAGGCCCATACCTACCTTATGAACACTGAAGCTTTCTTT.

This clone was seen only a few times. This chain links TRBV6-2 or TRBV6-3 with TRBJ2-7; D may be TRBD2 (5 bases). The CDR3 totals 15 residues. The germline V gene encodes CDR1 MNHEY and CDR2 SVGEGT. V dropped 0 bases and J dropped 1 base, with 10 bases sitting between them. CDR3 residues: CASSYSTGWSYEQYF. Written as DNA, the CDR3 is TGTGCCAGCAGTTACTCGACGGGATGGTCCTACGAGCAGTACTTC.

J is TRBJ1-6 and V is TRBV19; 7 bases map to TRBD1. The germline V gene has CDR1 LNHDA and CDR2 SQIVND (reference sequence). The CDR3 is 14 residues long. Unmatched junction bases numbered 9, after V lost 9 bases and J lost 7 bases. This CDR3 is CASRTGAGNSPLHF. CDR3 nucleotide sequence: TGTGCCAGCCGAACAGGGGCCGGGAATTCACCCCTCCACTTT.

In its sample, this clone was seen once. This rearrangement joins TRBV5-1 to TRBJ2-2; TRBD2 might be the D (6 bases). The V end lost 2 bases, the J end lost 6 bases, and 20 bases lay between the germline ends. CDR3 size: 17 residues. CDR1 SGHRS and CDR2 YFSETQ come from the germline V gene. The DNA for the CDR3 is TGCGCCAGCAGCTTAATCCGAGGAGGGGTGGAGGCCGGGGAGCTGTTTTTT. The encoded protein is CASSLIRGGVEAGELFF.

This rearrangement joins TRBV16 to TRBJ1-1; D remains ambiguous. The V gene's germline CDR1 is KGHSY and CDR2 FQNENV. The CDR3 contains 15 residues. V gave up 0 bases and J gave up 1 base, with 9 bases separating them. CDR3 sequence: CASSQSGSGNTEAFF. The CDR3 region has the DNA TGTGCCAGCAGCCAATCAGGGAGTGGGAACACTGAAGCTTTCTTT.

The DNA for the CDR3 is TGTGCCAGCAGCTTAAGGGGGCAGAACACTGAAGCTTTCTTT. Translated: CASSLRGQNTEAFF. The rearrangement links TRBV7-3 to TRBJ1-1; possible D gene TRBD1, 6 bases. Between the trimmed V and J ends, which lost 1 base and 1 base, there was a span of 7 bases. The length of the CDR3 is 14 residues. Germline assignment: CDR1 SGHTA and CDR2 FQGTGA. The full variable domain, completed using reference TRBV7-3 and TRBJ1-1, is GAGVSQTPSNKVTEKGKYVELRCDPISGHTALYWYRQSLGQGPEFLIYFQGTGAADDSGLPNDRFFAVRPEGSVSTLKIQRTERGDSAVYLCASSLRGQNTEAFFGQGTRLTVV.

V usage is TRBV6-5 and J usage is TRBJ2-1; the D is unclear. V was pared by 3 bases and J by 0 bases, with 9 bases between. The germline V gene has CDR1 MNHEY and CDR2 SVGAGI. The CDR3 sequence is 15 residues long. CDR3 sequence (DNA): TGTGCCAGCAGTTATGGATGGAGCTCCTACAATGAGCAGTTCTTC. Its translation is CASSYGWSSYNEQFF.

This chain connects TRBV28 to TRBJ2-2, with 12 bases identical to TRBD2. The V segment lost 6 bases and the J segment 3 bases; nucleotides outside the gene matches: 8. Germline V gene lookup returns CDR1 MDHEN and CDR2 SYDVKM. The CDR3 covers 17 residues. CDR3 bases: TGTGCCAGCAGGCCCGGACTAGCGGGGTTCTACACCGGGGAGCTGTTTTTT. As protein: CASRPGLAGFYTGELFF.

The V and J genes are TRBV7-8 and TRBJ2-3, with 8 positions matching TRBD2. Trimming took 5 bases from V and 1 from J; bases not matched to a gene: 8. The CDR3 consists of 16 residues. The germline V gene has CDR1 SGHVS and CDR2 FQNEAQ. Here the CDR3 DNA reads TGTGCCAGCAGCCGTCGAGCGGGGGCGGGCACAGATACGCAGTATTTT. Protein: CASSRRAGAGTDTQYF. The full variable domain, completed using reference TRBV7-8 and TRBJ2-3, is GAGVSQSPRYKVAKRGQDVALRCDPISGHVSLFWYQQALGQGPEFLTYFQNEAQLDKSGLPSDRFFAERPEGSVSTLKIQRTQQEDSAVYLCASSRRAGAGTDTQYFGPGTRLTVL.

The CDR3 nucleotides are TGCAGCGGAGATTTTTTAAACACCATATATTTT. Translated: CSGDFLNTIYF. The chain has TRBV29-1 and TRBJ1-3; D is unclear. V lost 7 bases and J lost 6, with 10 bases in between. In germline, CDR1 is SQVTM, CDR2 ANQGSEA. The CDR3 extends over 11 amino acids.

This chain joins TRBV21-1 and TRBJ1-3; the table's D call of TRBD1 was not tested on the DNA. TRBV21-1 is assigned pseudogene status. There are 19 residues in the CDR3. The CDR3 bases are TGTGCCAGCAGCAAAGTACTGCGGGTGGTAGGGGGCTTTGGAAACACCATATATTTT. Translated: CASSKVLRVVGGFGNTIYF.

This sequence joins TRBV10-2 and TRBJ2-3; 8 bases agree with TRBD1. The CDR3 has 16 residues. Germline lookup yields CDR1 WSHSY and CDR2 SAAADI. The ends lost 5 bases at V and 6 bases at J; junction bases unmatched: 13. Here the CDR3 reads CASSTLGQGTRDTQYF. CDR3 nucleotide sequence: TGCGCCAGCAGTACCCTTGGACAGGGTACCCGGGATACGCAGTATTTT.

The CDR3 loop is CASRQRRAGSYEQYF. In DNA, the CDR3 is TGTGCCAGCAGACAAAGGAGGGCGGGGTCCTACGAGCAGTACTTC. The gene calls are TRBV6-5 and TRBJ2-7; a possible D gene is TRBD2 (6 bases). The V and J ends lost 6 bases and 1 base respectively, with 16 bases between them. Germline CDR1 reads MNHEY; CDR2 reads SVGAGI. CDR3 size: 15 residues.

The V and J genes are TRBV9 and TRBJ1-6, with 8 bases that match TRBD1. In germline, CDR1 is SGDLS, CDR2 YYNGEE. The CDR3 totals 15 residues. V lost 5 bases and J lost 11; bases outside the gene matches: 12. CDR3 sequence: CASRMGGTGGAPLHF. CDR3 DNA: TGTGCCAGCAGGATGGGCGGGACAGGCGGTGCACCCCTCCACTTT.

The CDR3 is CAIIGQGKSNQPQHF. DNA for the CDR3: TGTGCCATCATCGGACAGGGCAAAAGCAATCAGCCCCAGCATTTT. J is TRBJ1-5 and V is TRBV10-3; 8 nucleotides line up with TRBD1. This CDR3 comprises 15 residues. Germline CDR1 and CDR2: ENHRY and SYGVKD. V lost 7 bases to trimming and J lost 1 base; unmatched junction nucleotides: 6.

The chain employs TRBV5-8 and TRBJ1-2; D is undetermined. The CDR3 totals 11 residues. The germline V gene has CDR1 SGHTS and CDR2 YDEGEE. V lost 2 bases and J 7 bases, leaving 6 bases between the germline ends. CDR3 bases: TGTGCCAGCAGCTTATTCTCTGGCTACACCTTC. Residues: CASSLFSGYTF.

V is TRBV2 and J is TRBJ2-1; 10 positions agree with TRBD1. Germline values: CDR1 SNHLY, CDR2 FYNNEI. The CDR3 length is 14 residues. V trimming: 8 bases; J trimming: 9 bases; junction bases outside the gene matches: 10. CDR3 bases: TGTGCCAGCGGGGGAGACAGGGGGCAAAGTGAGCAGTTCTTC. It specifies CASGGDRGQSEQFF.